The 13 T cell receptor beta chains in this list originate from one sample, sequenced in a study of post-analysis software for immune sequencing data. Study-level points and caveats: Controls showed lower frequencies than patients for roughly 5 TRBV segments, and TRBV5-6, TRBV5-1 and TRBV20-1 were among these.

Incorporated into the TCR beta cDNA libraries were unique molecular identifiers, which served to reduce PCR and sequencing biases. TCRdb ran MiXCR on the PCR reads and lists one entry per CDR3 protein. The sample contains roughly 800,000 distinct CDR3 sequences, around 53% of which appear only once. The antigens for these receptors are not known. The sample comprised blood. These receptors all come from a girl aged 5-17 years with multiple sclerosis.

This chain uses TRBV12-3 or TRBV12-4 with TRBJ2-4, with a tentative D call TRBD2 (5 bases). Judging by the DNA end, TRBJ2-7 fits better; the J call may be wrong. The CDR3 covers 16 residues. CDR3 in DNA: TGTGCCAGCAGTCCAAGCGAGGGCGGGCACTCCTACGAGCAGTACTTC. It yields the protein CASSPSEGGHSYEQYF.

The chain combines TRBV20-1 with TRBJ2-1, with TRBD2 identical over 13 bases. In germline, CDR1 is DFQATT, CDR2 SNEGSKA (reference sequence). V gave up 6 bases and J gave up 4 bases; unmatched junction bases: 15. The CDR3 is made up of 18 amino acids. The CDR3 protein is CSAEYSGLAGAGYNEQFF. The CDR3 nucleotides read TGCAGTGCCGAGTACAGTGGACTAGCGGGAGCCGGGTACAATGAGCAGTTCTTC.

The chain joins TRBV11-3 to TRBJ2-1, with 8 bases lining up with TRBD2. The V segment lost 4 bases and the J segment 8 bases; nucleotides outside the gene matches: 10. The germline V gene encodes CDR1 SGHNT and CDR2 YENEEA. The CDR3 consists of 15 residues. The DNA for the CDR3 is TGTGCCAGCAGCTCGGGACTAGGGGTTGGGGATGAGCAGTTCTTC. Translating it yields CASSSGLGVGDEQFF.

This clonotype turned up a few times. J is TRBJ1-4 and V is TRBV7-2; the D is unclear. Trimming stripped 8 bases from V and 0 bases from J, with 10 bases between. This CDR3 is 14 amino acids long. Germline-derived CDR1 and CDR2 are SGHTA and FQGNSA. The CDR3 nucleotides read TGTGCCAGCGCTCGCGGGGCAACTAATGAAAAACTGTTTTTT. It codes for CASARGATNEKLFF.

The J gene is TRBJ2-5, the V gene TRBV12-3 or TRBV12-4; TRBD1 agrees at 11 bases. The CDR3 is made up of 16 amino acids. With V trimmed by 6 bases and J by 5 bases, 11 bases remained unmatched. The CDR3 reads CASRFGEDRGLETQYF. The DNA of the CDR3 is TGTGCCAGCAGGTTTGGAGAGGACAGGGGGCTGGAGACCCAGTACTTC.

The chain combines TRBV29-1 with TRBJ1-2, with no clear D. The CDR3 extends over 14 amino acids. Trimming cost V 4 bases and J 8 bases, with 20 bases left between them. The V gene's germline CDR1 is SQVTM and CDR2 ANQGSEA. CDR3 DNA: TGCAGCGTTGCCTCCACTTATAGGGCGAGAGGCTACACCTTC. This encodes CSVASTYRARGYTF.

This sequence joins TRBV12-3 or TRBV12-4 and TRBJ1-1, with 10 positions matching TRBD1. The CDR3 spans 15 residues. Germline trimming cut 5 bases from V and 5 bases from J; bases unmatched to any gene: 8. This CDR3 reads CASSLGQGVWTEAFF. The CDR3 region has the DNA TGTGCCAGCAGTCTCGGACAGGGGGTATGGACTGAAGCTTTCTTT.

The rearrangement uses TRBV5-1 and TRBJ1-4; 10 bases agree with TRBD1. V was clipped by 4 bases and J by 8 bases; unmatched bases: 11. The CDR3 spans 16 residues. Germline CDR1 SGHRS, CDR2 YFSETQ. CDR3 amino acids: CASSLGTGAEGEKLFF. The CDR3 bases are TGCGCCAGCAGCCTCGGGACAGGGGCCGAGGGGGAAAAACTGTTTTTT.

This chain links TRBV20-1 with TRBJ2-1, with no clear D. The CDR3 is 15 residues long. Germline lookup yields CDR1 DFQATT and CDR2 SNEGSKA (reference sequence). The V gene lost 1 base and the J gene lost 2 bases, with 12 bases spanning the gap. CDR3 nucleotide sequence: TGCAGTGCTAGAGTTGGTGGGTCGACCTACAATGAGCAGTTCTTC. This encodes CSARVGGSTYNEQFF.

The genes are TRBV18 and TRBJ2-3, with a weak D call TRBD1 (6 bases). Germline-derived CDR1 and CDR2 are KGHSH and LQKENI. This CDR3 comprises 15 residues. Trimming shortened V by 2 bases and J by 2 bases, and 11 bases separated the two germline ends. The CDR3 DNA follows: TGTGCCAGCTCACCAATCCAGGGGTACACAGATACGCAGTATTTT. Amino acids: CASSPIQGYTDTQYF. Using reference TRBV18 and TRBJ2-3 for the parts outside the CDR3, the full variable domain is NAGVMQNPRHLVRRRGQEARLRCSPMKGHSHVYWYRQLPEEGLKFMVYLQKENIIDESGMPKERFSAEFPKEGPSILRIQQVVRGDSAAYFCASSPIQGYTDTQYFGPGTRLTVL.

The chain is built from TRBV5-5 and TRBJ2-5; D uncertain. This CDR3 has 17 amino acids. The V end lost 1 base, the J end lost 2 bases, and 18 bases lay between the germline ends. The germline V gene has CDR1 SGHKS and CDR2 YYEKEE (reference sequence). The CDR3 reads CASSLWRATSTQETQYF. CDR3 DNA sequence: TGTGCCAGCAGCTTGTGGAGAGCGACTTCGACTCAAGAGACCCAGTACTTC.

In nucleotides, the CDR3 is TGTGCTAGTGGCCCAGTGAACACCGGGGAGCTGTTTTTT. This encodes CASGPVNTGELFF. The chain couples TRBV12-5 to TRBJ2-2; D gene ambiguous. The CDR3 consists of 13 residues. V lost 6 bases to trimming and J lost 1 base, with 6 bases between them. The germline CDR1 and CDR2 sequences are LGHNT and FRNRAP.

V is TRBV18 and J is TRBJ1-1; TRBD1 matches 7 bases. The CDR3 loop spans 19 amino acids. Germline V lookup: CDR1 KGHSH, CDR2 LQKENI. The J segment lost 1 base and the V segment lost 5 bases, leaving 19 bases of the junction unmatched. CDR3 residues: CASSSYGLGTATRNTEAFF. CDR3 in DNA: TGTGCCAGCTCATCCTACGGACTAGGGACAGCCACGAGGAACACTGAAGCTTTCTTT. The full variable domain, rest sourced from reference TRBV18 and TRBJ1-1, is NAGVMQNPRHLVRRRGQEARLRCSPMKGHSHVYWYRQLPEEGLKFMVYLQKENIIDESGMPKERFSAEFPKEGPSILRIQQVVRGDSAAYFCASSSYGLGTATRNTEAFFGQGTRLTVV.